Presented here are 6 T cell receptor beta chains from one specimen sequenced in a study of human T cells and chemical hapten exposure. Regarding time point: pre-sensitization, week 0. Described treatment: therapeutic diphenylcyclopropenone sensitization with weekly scalp DPC. Each CDR3 protein is one row after TCRdb ran MiXCR on the RACE reads. The sample lists more than 100,000 distinct CDR3 sequences; roughly 14% were seen once. This sample comprised whole blood, obtained in connection with sensitization to the hapten diphenylcyclopropenone (DPC). The receptors stem from a woman in her late teens or twenties with alopecia areata. Some clones in this sample may be carry-over from other donors' samples.

This chain connects TRBV11-2 to TRBJ2-7; TRBD1 matches 9 bases. V gave up 3 bases and J gave up 2 bases; unmatched junction bases: 2. Germline V gene lookup returns CDR1 SGHAT and CDR2 FQNNGV. The CDR3 spans 14 residues. The CDR3 loop reads CASSFTGGAYEQYF. As DNA, the CDR3 is TGTGCCAGCAGCTTTACAGGGGGCGCCTACGAGCAGTACTTC.

This chain uses TRBV10-3 with TRBJ1-5; 9 bases are shared with TRBD1. Germline CDR1 and CDR2: ENHRY and SYGVKD. This CDR3 is 17 amino acids long. V trimming: 6 bases; J trimming: 1 base; junction bases outside the gene matches: 10. The CDR3: CAIRAGTGPTSNQPQHF. The CDR3 DNA follows: TGTGCCATCAGGGCCGGGACAGGGCCGACGAGCAATCAGCCCCAGCATTTT.

This chain joins TRBV6-5 and TRBJ2-3; either TRBD1 or TRBD2 may supply D (6 bases each). Germline-derived CDR1 and CDR2 are MNHEY and SVGAGI. V lost 8 bases to trimming and J lost 0 bases, with 15 bases between them. The CDR3 is 15 residues long. The CDR3 reads CASRRGTFSTDTQYF. The CDR3 DNA follows: TGTGCCAGCCGCCGGGGGACATTTAGCACAGATACGCAGTATTTT.

The chain couples TRBV19 to TRBJ2-1, with D hard to call. Germline assignment: CDR1 LNHDA and CDR2 SQIVND (reference sequence). This CDR3 region has 13 residues. Trimming took 5 bases from V and 5 from J, leaving 10 bases between them. The CDR3 region is CASSRAADNEQFF. The CDR3 DNA is TGTGCCAGTAGTCGGGCGGCTGACAATGAGCAGTTCTTC.

The chain is built from TRBV7-2 and TRBJ2-2; D may correspond to TRBD1 or TRBD2 (6 bases each). Trimming pared 1 base from V and 4 bases from J, leaving 13 bases between. The CDR3 spans 16 residues. The germline V gene has CDR1 SGHTA and CDR2 FQGNSA. In nucleotides, the CDR3 is TGTGCCAGCAGCTTAGTGTTGGGGGGCGGCACCGGGGAGCTGTTTTTT. This sequence encodes CASSLVLGGGTGELFF.

V gene TRBV20-1 combines with J gene TRBJ1-1; D is ambiguous. The germline V gene encodes CDR1 DFQATT and CDR2 SNEGSKA (reference sequence). The CDR3 has 13 amino acids. Trimming removed 0 bases from V and 4 bases from J, with 9 bases in between. The CDR3 coding sequence is TGCAGTGCTAGAGATATTTTGGGCACTGAAGCTTTCTTT. Translation: CSARDILGTEAFF.